This T cell receptor (beta chain) was sequenced for a study of neurological immune-mediated disorders. TCRdb re-analysed the 5' RACE reads in MiXCR, keeping a single row per CDR3 protein. The table lists tens of thousands of distinct CDR3 sequences, over 12% of them singletons. The CDR3 totals 14 residues. Germline lookup yields CDR1 SGHRS and CDR2 YFSETQ. The V end was cut by 0 bases, the J end by 4 bases, with 9 bases between. PBMCs stored at -80 C, 2 million in total, were the source of the unsorted libraries. This clonotype was found many times. The TCR originated in a woman aged 50 to 65 in good health. V is TRBV5-1 and J is TRBJ2-3; D uncertain. The sequenced sample consisted of PBMCs. The CDR3 sequence: CASSLVSDSDTQYF. The CDR3 nucleotides are TGCGCCAGCAGCTTGGTGTCCGACTCAGATACGCAGTATTTT. Looking up the rest from reference TRBV5-1 and TRBJ2-3 gives the full variable domain: KAGVTQTPRYLIKTRGQQVTLSCSPISGHRSVSWYQQTPGQGLQFLFEYFSETQRNKGNFPGRFSGRQFSNSRSEMNVSTLELGDSALYLCASSLVSDSDTQYFGPGTRLTVL.